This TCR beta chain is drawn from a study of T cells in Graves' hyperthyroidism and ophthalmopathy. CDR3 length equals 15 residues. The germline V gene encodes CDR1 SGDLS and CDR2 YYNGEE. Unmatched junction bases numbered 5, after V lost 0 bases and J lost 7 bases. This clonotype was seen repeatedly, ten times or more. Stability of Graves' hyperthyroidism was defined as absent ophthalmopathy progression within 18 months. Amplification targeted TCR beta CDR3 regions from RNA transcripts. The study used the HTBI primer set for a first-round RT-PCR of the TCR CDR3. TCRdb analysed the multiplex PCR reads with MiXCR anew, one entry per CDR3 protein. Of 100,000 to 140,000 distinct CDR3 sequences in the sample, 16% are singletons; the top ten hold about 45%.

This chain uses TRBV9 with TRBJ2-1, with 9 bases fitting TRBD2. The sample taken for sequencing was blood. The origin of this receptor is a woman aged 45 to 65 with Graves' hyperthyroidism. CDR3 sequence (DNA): TGTGCCAGCAGCGTAGGGGCGGGAGGGCGGAATGAGCAGTTCTTC. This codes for CASSVGAGGRNEQFF.